This entry features one TCR beta chain sequence. Its cognate antigen is unknown. Sequencing was done on patients that had shown CD8+CD57+ cell expansion by flow cytometry. Severe acquired aplastic anemia affected all patients. According to the study, genomic DNA was the template for TCR beta VDJ and CDR3 profiling. TCRdb fed the reads into MiXCR, producing one record per CDR3 protein. The sample lists some 200,000 distinct CDR3 sequences, approximately 48% seen once, with around 9.7% in the top ten. This entry comes from a study of CD8+CD57+ T cells in acquired aplastic anemia. About the study: The DNA of sorted CD4+ and CD8+ cells averaged 3.2 ug. Study conclusions and caveats: The CD8+ Simpson's diversity of patients and controls was not significantly different.

The TCR comes from a human donor with aplastic anemia. Specimen: sorted CD4+, CD8+, or CD8+CD57+ T cells (not recorded which) from PBMCs.

The CDR3 DNA follows: TGTGCCAGCAGCCCACAGCCGGACAGGGGATATGACTATGGCTACACCTTC. Protein product: CASSPQPDRGYDYGYTF. The genes are TRBV7-8 and TRBJ1-2; TRBD1 aligns across 9 bases. This CDR3 spans 17 amino acids. The J segment lost 3 bases and the V segment lost 5 bases, leaving 13 bases of the junction unmatched. Germline V gene sequence: CDR1 SGHVS, CDR2 FQNEAQ.